The rows below give T cell receptor beta chains drawn from one sample of a study of T cell responses to AZD1222 COVID-19 vaccine. Profiled with immunoSEQ multiplex PCR; TCRdb holds only in-frame clones, not every one. This table has more than 110,000 clones, around 93% appearing once. Here the sequenced sample was peripheral blood, taken on day 0 of AZD1222 vaccination. The receptor source for this set is an adult in good health. Each CDR3 is given with its conserved first and last residue. A D gene is named only where the DNA matches it firmly. For some rows the clone size is stated as once, few or many, or as a class when expanded; others skip it.

V	J	D	size	CDR3	DNA
TRBV6-2/TRBV6-3	TRBJ2-7	NA	NA	CASSLKYTYEQYF	TGTGCCAGCAGTTTGAAATACACCTACGAGCAGTACTTC
TRBV5-4	TRBJ2-7	NA	NA	CASSSGAYYEQYF	TGTGCCAGCAGCTCGGGGGCATACTACGAGCAGTACTTC
TRBV3-1/TRBV3-2	TRBJ2-7	NA	NA	CASSTGTHYEQYF	TGTGCCAGCAGCACCGGGACACACTACGAGCAGTACTTC
TRBV4-2	TRBJ2-1	NA	once	CASWKGGLDNEQFF	TGTGCCAGCTGGAAGGGGGGGCTGGACAATGAGCAGTTCTTC
TRBV6-5	TRBJ2-7	TRBD2	NA	CASSLFSGGIYEQYF	TGTGCCAGCAGCTTATTTAGCGGGGGGATATACGAGCAGTACTTC
TRBV11-2	TRBJ2-3	NA	NA	CASSLLEYTQYF	TGTGCCAGCAGCTTATTGGAATATACGCAGTATTTT
TRBV5-6	TRBJ1-5	NA	NA	CASSLRGYSNQPQHF	TGTGCCAGCAGTCTACGGGGTTATAGCAATCAGCCCCAGCATTTT
TRBV7-6	TRBJ2-5	NA	NA	CASSLGQTQETQYF	TGTGCCAGCAGCTTAGGACAGACCCAAGAGACCCAGTACTTC
TRBV28	TRBJ1-5	TRBD1	NA	CASSLGTGGAQPQHF	TGTGCCAGCAGTTTAGGGACAGGGGGAGCTCAGCCCCAGCATTTT
TRBV6-4	TRBJ2-1	TRBD2	NA	CASSDSSGGLNEQFF	TGTGCCAGCAGTGACTCTAGCGGGGGTCTCAATGAGCAGTTCTTC
TRBV12-3/TRBV12-4	TRBJ1-2	TRBD1	NA	CASGQGSGYTF	TGTGCCAGTGGACAGGGAAGTGGCTACACCTTC
TRBV11-3	TRBJ2-5	TRBD2	few	CASSKTSGGQETQYF	TGTGCCAGCAGTAAGACTAGCGGGGGGCAAGAGACCCAGTACTTC
TRBV28	TRBJ2-6	NA	NA	CASLMDSGANVLTF	TGTGCCAGCCTTATGGACTCTGGGGCCAACGTCCTGACTTTC
TRBV7-8	TRBJ2-5	TRBD1	NA	CASSLSTGVKETQYF	TGTGCCAGCAGCTTATCGACAGGGGTAAAAGAGACCCAGTACTTC
TRBV28	TRBJ1-1	TRBD1	NA	CASRLPGQGARGTEAFF	TGTGCCAGCAGGCTCCCGGGACAGGGGGCGCGAGGCACTGAAGCTTTCTTT
TRBV27	TRBJ2-5	NA	NA	CASSLFGDGGQETQYF	TGTGCCAGCAGTTTATTTGGGGATGGGGGGCAAGAGACCCAGTACTTC
TRBV11-3	TRBJ1-6	TRBD1	NA	CASSLGLRTGVFSPLHF	TGTGCCAGCAGCTTAGGACTCCGGACAGGGGTTTTCTCACCCCTCCACTTT
TRBV7-9	TRBJ2-7	NA	NA	CASSLGDLENEQYF	TGTGCCAGCAGCTTAGGGGACCTCGAGAACGAGCAGTACTTC
TRBV18	TRBJ1-4	NA	NA	CASSGSRGEKLFF	TGTGCCAGCTCCGGGTCCAGGGGCGAAAAACTGTTTTTT
TRBV7-8	TRBJ1-2	NA	NA	CASSLRFGDGYTF	TGTGCCAGCAGCTTACGTTTCGGGGATGGCTACACCTTC
TRBV13	TRBJ2-7	NA	NA	CASSLGPGGNYEQYF	TGTGCCAGCAGCTTAGGCCCAGGGGGGAACTACGAGCAGTACTTC
TRBV11-3	TRBJ2-5	TRBD2	NA	CASSLWPPGLVRQETQYF	TGTGCCAGCAGCTTATGGCCCCCGGGACTAGTTCGGCAAGAGACCCAGTACTTC
TRBV5-6	TRBJ2-2	NA	NA	CASSLSITNTGELFF	TGTGCCAGCAGCTTGTCCATCACGAACACCGGGGAGCTGTTTTTT
TRBV18	TRBJ1-1	NA	NA	CASSQGTNTEAFF	TGTGCCAGCTCACAAGGGACGAACACTGAAGCTTTCTTT
TRBV14	TRBJ1-1	NA	NA	CASSQGGYTEAFF	TGTGCCAGCAGCCAGGGGGGATACACTGAAGCTTTCTTT
TRBV20-1	TRBJ2-1	TRBD1	NA	CSASDGQGQARGFF	TGCAGTGCTAGTGATGGACAGGGCCAAGCGCGGGGGTTCTTC
TRBV27	TRBJ2-1	NA	NA	CASSLDLPGYNEQFF	TGTGCCAGCAGTTTAGACCTCCCTGGGTACAATGAGCAGTTCTTC
TRBV18	TRBJ2-2	NA	NA	CASSPAEGTGELFF	TGTGCCAGCTCACCGGCAGAGGGCACCGGGGAGCTGTTTTTT
TRBV10-2	TRBJ2-1	NA	NA	CASSAGGIRGEQFF	TGCGCCAGCAGCGCCGGGGGCATTAGGGGTGAGCAGTTCTTC
TRBV4-2	TRBJ1-4	NA	NA	CASSQDFGRNEKLFF	TGTGCCAGCAGCCAAGATTTCGGACGGAATGAAAAACTGTTTTTT
TRBV11-3	TRBJ1-3	TRBD1	once	CASSWKTGSRGNTIYF	TGTGCCAGCAGCTGGAAGACAGGGAGCCGAGGAAACACCATATATTTT
TRBV9	TRBJ1-3	NA	NA	CASSVATGASGNTIYF	TGTGCCAGCAGCGTAGCTACCGGGGCTTCTGGAAACACCATATATTTT
TRBV7-9	TRBJ2-7	NA	NA	CASSFPLRGSYEQYF	TGTGCCAGCAGCTTTCCCCTCCGGGGATCCTACGAGCAGTACTTC
TRBV4-2	TRBJ2-7	TRBD1	NA	CASSQPGQGTYEQYF	TGTGCCAGCAGCCAACCGGGACAGGGCACCTACGAGCAGTACTTC
TRBV9	TRBJ2-5	NA	NA	CASSVGTGETQYF	TGTGCCAGCAGCGTAGGGACCGGGGAGACCCAGTACTTC
TRBV2	TRBJ2-3	NA	once	CASRTEVRGDTQYF	TGTGCCAGCAGGACGGAGGTCCGCGGCGATACGCAGTATTTT
TRBV5-5	TRBJ1-4	TRBD1	NA	CASSQPPGGGKLFF	TGTGCCAGCAGCCAACCTCCAGGGGGCGGAAAACTGTTTTTT
TRBV4-1	TRBJ2-7	TRBD1	NA	CASSQPRTGRNEQYF	TGCGCCAGCAGCCAACCCCGGACAGGGCGGAACGAGCAGTACTTC
TRBV6-5	TRBJ2-7	TRBD2	NA	CASSYLAGLGEEQYF	TGTGCCAGCAGTTACCTAGCGGGCCTCGGGGAAGAGCAGTACTTC
TRBV11-2	TRBJ1-3	NA	few	CASSLQDRSTIYF	TGTGCCAGCAGCTTACAGGACCGAAGCACCATATATTTT
TRBV15	TRBJ2-7	NA	once	CATSREVFEQYF	TGTGCCACCAGCAGAGAAGTCTTCGAGCAGTACTTC